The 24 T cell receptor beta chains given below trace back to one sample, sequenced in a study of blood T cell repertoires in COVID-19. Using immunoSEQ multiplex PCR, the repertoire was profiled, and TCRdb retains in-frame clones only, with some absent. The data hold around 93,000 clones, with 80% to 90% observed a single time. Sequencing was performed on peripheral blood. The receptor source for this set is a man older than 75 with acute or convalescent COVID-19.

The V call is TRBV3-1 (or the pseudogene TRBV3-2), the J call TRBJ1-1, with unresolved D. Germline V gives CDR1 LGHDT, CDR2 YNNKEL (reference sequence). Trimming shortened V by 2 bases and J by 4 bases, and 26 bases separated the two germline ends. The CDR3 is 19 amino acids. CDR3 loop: CASSQLLPGVGGKGTEAFF. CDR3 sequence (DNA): TGTGCCAGCAGCCAACTGCTTCCCGGAGTTGGAGGGAAGGGCACTGAAGCTTTCTTT.

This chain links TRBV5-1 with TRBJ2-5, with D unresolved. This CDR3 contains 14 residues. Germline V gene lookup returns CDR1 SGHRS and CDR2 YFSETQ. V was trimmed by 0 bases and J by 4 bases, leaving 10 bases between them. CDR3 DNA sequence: TGCGCCAGCAGCTTGGGTTCCCTGTCAGAGACCCAGTACTTC. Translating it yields CASSLGSLSETQYF.

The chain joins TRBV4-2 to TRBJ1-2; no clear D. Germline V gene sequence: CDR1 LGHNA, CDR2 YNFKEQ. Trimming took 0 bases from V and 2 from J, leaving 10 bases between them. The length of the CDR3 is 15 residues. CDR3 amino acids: CASSQDTGQNYGYTF. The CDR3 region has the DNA TGTGCCAGCAGCCAAGATACTGGGCAGAACTATGGCTACACCTTC.

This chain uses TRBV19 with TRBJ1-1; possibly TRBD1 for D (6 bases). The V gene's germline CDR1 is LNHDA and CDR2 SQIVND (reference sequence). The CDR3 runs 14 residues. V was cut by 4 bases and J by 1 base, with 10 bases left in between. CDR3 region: CASSTGVQNTEAFF. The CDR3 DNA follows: TGTGCCAGTAGTACAGGGGTCCAGAACACTGAAGCTTTCTTT.

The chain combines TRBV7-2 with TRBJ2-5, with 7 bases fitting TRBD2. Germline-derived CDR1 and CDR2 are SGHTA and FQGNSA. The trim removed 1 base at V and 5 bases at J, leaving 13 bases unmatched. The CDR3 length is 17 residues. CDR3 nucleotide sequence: TGTGCCAGCAGCTTAGGTCTTGGGGGGACTAAACTCGAGACCCAGTACTTC. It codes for CASSLGLGGTKLETQYF.

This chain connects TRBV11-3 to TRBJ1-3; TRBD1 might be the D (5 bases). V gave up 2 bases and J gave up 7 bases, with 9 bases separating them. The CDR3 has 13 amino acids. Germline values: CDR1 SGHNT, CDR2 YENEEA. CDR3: CASSLYRGNTIYF. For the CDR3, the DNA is TGTGCCAGCAGCTTATACCGGGGGAACACCATATATTTT.

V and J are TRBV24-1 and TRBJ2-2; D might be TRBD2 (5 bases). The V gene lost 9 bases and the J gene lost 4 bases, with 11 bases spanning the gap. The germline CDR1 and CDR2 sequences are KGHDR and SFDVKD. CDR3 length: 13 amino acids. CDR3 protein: CATREGGTGELFF. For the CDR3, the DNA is TGTGCCACCCGAGAGGGTGGCACCGGGGAGCTGTTTTTT.

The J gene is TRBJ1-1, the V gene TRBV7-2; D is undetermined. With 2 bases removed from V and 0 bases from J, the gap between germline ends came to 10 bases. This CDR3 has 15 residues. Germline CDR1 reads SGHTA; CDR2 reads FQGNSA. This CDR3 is CASSLWSAMNTEAFF. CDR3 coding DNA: TGTGCCAGCAGCTTATGGTCTGCTATGAACACTGAAGCTTTCTTT.

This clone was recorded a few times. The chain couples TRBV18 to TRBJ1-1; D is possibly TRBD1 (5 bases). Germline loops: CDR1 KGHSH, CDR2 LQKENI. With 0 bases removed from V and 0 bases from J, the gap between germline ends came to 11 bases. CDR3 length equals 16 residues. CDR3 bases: TGTGCCAGCTCACCACCGGGACTACAAATGAACACTGAAGCTTTCTTT. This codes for CASSPPGLQMNTEAFF.

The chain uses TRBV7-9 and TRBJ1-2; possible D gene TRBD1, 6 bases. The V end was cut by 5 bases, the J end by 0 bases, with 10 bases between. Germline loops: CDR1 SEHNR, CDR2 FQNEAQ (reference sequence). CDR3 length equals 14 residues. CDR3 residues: CASSRGQTNYGYTF. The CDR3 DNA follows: TGTGCCAGCAGCCGAGGACAGACTAACTATGGCTACACCTTC. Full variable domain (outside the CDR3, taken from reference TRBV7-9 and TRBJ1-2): DTGVSQNPRHKITKRGQNVTFRCDPISEHNRLYWYRQTLGQGPEFLTYFQNEAQLEKSRLLSDRFSAERPKGSFSTLEIQRTEQGDSAMYLCASSRGQTNYGYTFGSGTRLTVV.

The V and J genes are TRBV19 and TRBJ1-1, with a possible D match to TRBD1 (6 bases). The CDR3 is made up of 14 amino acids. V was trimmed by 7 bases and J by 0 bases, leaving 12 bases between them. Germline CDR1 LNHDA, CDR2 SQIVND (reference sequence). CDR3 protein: CASTRQDMNTEAFF. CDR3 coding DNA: TGTGCCAGTACCAGACAGGACATGAACACTGAAGCTTTCTTT.

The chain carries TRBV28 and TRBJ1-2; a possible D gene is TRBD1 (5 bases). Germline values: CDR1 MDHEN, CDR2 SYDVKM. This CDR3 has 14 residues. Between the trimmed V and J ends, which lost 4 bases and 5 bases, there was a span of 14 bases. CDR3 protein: CASSYQDSTYGYTF. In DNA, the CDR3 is TGTGCCAGCAGTTACCAAGACAGCACTTATGGCTACACCTTC.

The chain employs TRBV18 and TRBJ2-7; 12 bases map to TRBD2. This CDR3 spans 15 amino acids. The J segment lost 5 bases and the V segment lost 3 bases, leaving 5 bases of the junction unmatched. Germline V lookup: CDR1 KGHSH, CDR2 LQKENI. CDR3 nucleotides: TGTGCCAGCTCACCGGGACTAGCGGGTCTGGACGAGCAGTACTTC. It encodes CASSPGLAGLDEQYF. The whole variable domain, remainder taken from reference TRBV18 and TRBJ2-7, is NAGVMQNPRHLVRRRGQEARLRCSPMKGHSHVYWYRQLPEEGLKFMVYLQKENIIDESGMPKERFSAEFPKEGPSILRIQQVVRGDSAAYFCASSPGLAGLDEQYFGPGTRLTVT.

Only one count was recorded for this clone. The CDR3 is CASSYSGATVETQYF. Written as DNA, the CDR3 is TGTGCCAGCAGTTACTCTGGGGCGACAGTAGAGACCCAGTACTTC. This rearrangement joins TRBV6-5 to TRBJ2-5, with D perhaps TRBD1 (5 bases). The CDR3 is 15 amino acids. V was trimmed by 0 bases and J by 4 bases, leaving 12 bases between them. Looked up from germline, CDR1 is MNHEY and CDR2 is SVGAGI.

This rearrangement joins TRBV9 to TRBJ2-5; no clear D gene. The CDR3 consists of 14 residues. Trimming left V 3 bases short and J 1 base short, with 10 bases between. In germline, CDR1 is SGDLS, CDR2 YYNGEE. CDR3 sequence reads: CASSGSRGQETQYF. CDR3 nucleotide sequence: TGTGCCAGCAGCGGCTCCAGAGGCCAAGAGACCCAGTACTTC.

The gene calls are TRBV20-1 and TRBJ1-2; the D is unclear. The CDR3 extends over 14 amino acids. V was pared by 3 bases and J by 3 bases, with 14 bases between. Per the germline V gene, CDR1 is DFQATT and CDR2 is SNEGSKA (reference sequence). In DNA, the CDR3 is TGCAGTGCTAGTTCCGTAGCCATCGACTATGGCTACACCTTC. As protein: CSASSVAIDYGYTF.

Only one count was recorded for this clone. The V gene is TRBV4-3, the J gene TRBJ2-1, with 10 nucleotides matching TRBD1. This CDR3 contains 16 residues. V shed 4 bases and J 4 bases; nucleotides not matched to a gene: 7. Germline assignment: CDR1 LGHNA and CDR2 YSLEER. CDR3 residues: CASSRDRGRKYNEQFF. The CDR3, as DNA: TGCGCCAGCAGCCGAGACAGGGGGCGAAAATACAATGAGCAGTTCTTC.

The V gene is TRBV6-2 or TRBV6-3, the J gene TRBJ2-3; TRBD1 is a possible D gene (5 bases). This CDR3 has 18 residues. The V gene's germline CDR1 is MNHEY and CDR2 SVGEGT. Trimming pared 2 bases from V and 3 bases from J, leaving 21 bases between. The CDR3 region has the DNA TGTGCCAGCAGTTACCCCTCCGGCAGGGCAAAATCGACAGATACGCAGTATTTT. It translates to CASSYPSGRAKSTDTQYF.

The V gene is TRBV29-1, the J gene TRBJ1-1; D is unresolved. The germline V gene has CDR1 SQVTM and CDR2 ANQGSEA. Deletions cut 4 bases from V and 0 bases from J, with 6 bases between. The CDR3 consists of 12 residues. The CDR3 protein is CSVGEMNTEAFF. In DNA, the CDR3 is TGCAGCGTTGGCGAGATGAACACTGAAGCTTTCTTT.

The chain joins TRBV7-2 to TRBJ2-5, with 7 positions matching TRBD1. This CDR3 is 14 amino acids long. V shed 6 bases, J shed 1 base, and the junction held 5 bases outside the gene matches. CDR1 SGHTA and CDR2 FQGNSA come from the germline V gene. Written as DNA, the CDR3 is TGTGCCAGCAGACCCGGGACAGCCCAAGAGACCCAGTACTTC. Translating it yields CASRPGTAQETQYF.

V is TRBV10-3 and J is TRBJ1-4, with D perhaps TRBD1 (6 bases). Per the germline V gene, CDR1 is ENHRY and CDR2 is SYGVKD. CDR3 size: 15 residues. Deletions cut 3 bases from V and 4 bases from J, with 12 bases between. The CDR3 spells CAISDTGQVNEKLFF. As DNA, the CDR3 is TGTGCCATCAGTGATACAGGGCAGGTTAATGAAAAACTGTTTTTT.

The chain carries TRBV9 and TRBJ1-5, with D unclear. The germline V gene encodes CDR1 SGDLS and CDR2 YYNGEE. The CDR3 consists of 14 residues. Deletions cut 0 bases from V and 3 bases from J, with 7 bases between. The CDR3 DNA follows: TGTGCCAGCAGCGTAGGAGGTAACAATCAGCCCCAGCATTTT. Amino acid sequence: CASSVGGNNQPQHF. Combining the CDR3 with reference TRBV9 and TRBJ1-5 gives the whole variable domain DSGVTQTPKHLITATGQRVTLRCSPRSGDLSVYWYQQSLDQGLQFLIQYYNGEERAKGNILERFSAQQFPDLHSELNLSSLELGDSALYFCASSVGGNNQPQHFGDGTRLSIL.

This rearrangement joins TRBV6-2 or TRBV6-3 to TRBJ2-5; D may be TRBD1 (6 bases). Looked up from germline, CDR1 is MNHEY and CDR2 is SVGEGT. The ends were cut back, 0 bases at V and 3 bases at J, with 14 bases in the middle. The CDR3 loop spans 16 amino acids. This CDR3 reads CASSYSGGAGKETQYF. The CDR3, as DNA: TGTGCCAGCAGTTACTCAGGGGGTGCGGGTAAAGAGACCCAGTACTTC.

This CDR3 reads CASSLEGQSGWGYTF. The DNA for the CDR3 is TGTGCCAGCAGCTTGGAGGGACAGTCCGGCTGGGGCTACACCTTC. The chain combines TRBV5-5 with TRBJ1-2; 7 nucleotides line up with TRBD1. The CDR3 is 15 amino acids. V was clipped by 0 bases and J by 8 bases; unmatched bases: 10. Germline-derived CDR1 and CDR2 are SGHKS and YYEKEE (reference sequence).